The clone carrying this T cell receptor beta chain came up many times. Antigen specificity is unknown. This sample was included in a study of neurological immune-mediated disorders. General study findings and limits: Private repertoires in all groups were suggested, as expanded clones shared no CDR3 amino acid sequences across subjects.

As to time point: longitudinal time-point 1 (baseline). PBMCs numbering 2 million and stored at -80 C yielded the unsorted libraries. The method for making cDNA was 5'RACE, and it used 10-nucleotide random UMIs. Whenever a sequencing run was performed, it yielded over 190 million TCR-beta sequences from 15-18 subjects. TCRdb re-derived calls from the 5' RACE reads in MiXCR, one entry per CDR3 protein. The sample has some 38,000 distinct CDR3 sequences; around 3.1% are singletons. The specimen was PBMCs. This TCR derives from a woman aged 55-69 years with multiple sclerosis.

The CDR3 region has the DNA TGCGCCAGCAGGCGGGGGGCACAAGAGACCCAGTACTTC. Amino acid sequence: CASRRGAQETQYF. V gene TRBV5-1 combines with J gene TRBJ2-5, with TRBD2 matching 8 bases. The CDR3 spans 13 residues. The ends lost 5 bases at V and 2 bases at J; junction bases unmatched: 2. Germline loops: CDR1 SGHRS, CDR2 YFSETQ. Drawing the rest from reference TRBV5-1 and TRBJ2-5, the complete variable domain is KAGVTQTPRYLIKTRGQQVTLSCSPISGHRSVSWYQQTPGQGLQFLFEYFSETQRNKGNFPGRFSGRQFSNSRSEMNVSTLELGDSALYLCASRRGAQETQYFGPGTRLLVL.